This T cell receptor (beta chain) was found in a study of blood T cell repertoires in COVID-19. Study as a whole: The United States, Italy and Spain were the sources of the acute and convalescent COVID-19 samples.

CDR3 length equals 15 residues. Trimming removed 5 bases at V and 5 bases at J, with 18 bases between. Germline V gives CDR1 LNHDA, CDR2 SQIVND (reference sequence). Libraries were prepared by immunoSEQ multiplex PCR; TCRdb keeps only in-frame clonotypes and omits some of them. The sample lists around 100,000 clones; 87% were seen once. The genes are TRBV19 and TRBJ1-1; no clear D. This TCR derives from a man between 50 and 59 years old with acute or convalescent COVID-19. The sequencing input was peripheral blood. CDR3 protein: CASSFRVSAGTEAFF. The CDR3 DNA follows: TGTGCCAGTAGTTTCCGGGTAAGCGCGGGTACTGAAGCTTTCTTT.